The following is a TCR beta chain sequence with its context. No antigen is known for it. CTLA-4 blockade using ipilimumab, together with focal radiation, was received by patients with chemo-refractory metastatic non-small-cell lung cancer. The data derive from a study of radiotherapy plus CTLA-4 blockade in lung cancer. Study-wide background: Among enrolled patients, under 20% responded and around 30% achieved disease control.

The V gene end was trimmed by 5 bases and the J gene end by 7 bases; junction bases not matched to a gene: 9. The germline CDR1 and CDR2 sequences are SEHNR and FQNEAQ (reference sequence). The CDR3 is made up of 15 amino acids. Overall study findings and caveats: Interferon-beta and early blood T cell clone dynamics reportedly predicted response best. After treatment with radiotherapy plus ipilimumab, TCR clones that came from the tumor expanded in blood.

This table comes from immunoSEQ multiplex PCR, and its TCRdb copy is limited to in-frame clones, with some not included. The repertoire includes about 62,000 clones, around 77% of them detected once, and 2.9% sits in the top ten. The sample here was peripheral blood, taken from a patient treated with radiotherapy plus ipilimumab. This rearrangement joins TRBV7-9 to TRBJ1-4; 8 bases line up with TRBD1. The clonotype was recovered from a human donor with non-small cell lung cancer who had a complete response to radiotherapy plus ipilimumab. CDR3 coding DNA: TGTGCCAGCAGCACCCGGACAGGGATTAGTGAAAAACTGTTTTTT. Residues: CASSTRTGISEKLFF. Supplemented by reference TRBV7-9 and TRBJ1-4, the full variable domain reads DTGVSQNPRHKITKRGQNVTFRCDPISEHNRLYWYRQTLGQGPEFLTYFQNEAQLEKSRLLSDRFSAERPKGSFSTLEIQRTEQGDSAMYLCASSTRTGISEKLFFGSGTQLSVL.